Each of the 7 T cell receptor beta chains below was sequenced from the same sample in a study of T cells in Graves' hyperthyroidism and ophthalmopathy. Template material for amplifying TCR beta CDR3 regions consisted of RNA transcripts. First-round RT-PCR with HTBI primers amplified the TCR CDR3 region. One entry per CDR3 protein, called by TCRdb with MiXCR from the multiplex PCR reads. Among about 420,000 distinct CDR3 sequences listed, approximately 14% were seen once. Material for sequencing was blood. These receptors all come from a woman younger than 35 with Graves' hyperthyroidism.

This clonotype was counted at least ten times. The rearrangement uses TRBV5-1 and TRBJ1-1; no reliable D call. CDR3 length equals 15 residues. Germline lookup yields CDR1 SGHRS and CDR2 YFSETQ. V lost 4 bases and J 0 bases, leaving 13 bases between the germline ends. CDR3 loop: CASSATGNLNTEAFF. CDR3 in DNA: TGCGCCAGCAGCGCTACGGGCAACTTGAACACTGAAGCTTTCTTT.

This chain joins TRBV10-3 and TRBJ2-3, with D possibly being TRBD1 (5 bases). The CDR3 totals 15 residues. The V gene's germline CDR1 is ENHRY and CDR2 SYGVKD. V was pared by 4 bases and J by 4 bases, with 15 bases between. CDR3 bases: TGTGCCATCAGTGTACAGGTGGCAGAGGCAGATACGCAGTATTTT. As protein: CAISVQVAEADTQYF.

In this sample, this clonotype turned up many times. The chain is built from TRBV4-1 and TRBJ2-2, with D hard to call. V was clipped by 5 bases and J by 6 bases, with 7 bases between them. In germline, CDR1 is MGHRA, CDR2 YSYEKL. This CDR3 is 12 amino acids long. In nucleotides, the CDR3 is TGCGCCAGCAGCTCCAGCCCCGGGGAGCTGTTTTTT. As protein: CASSSSPGELFF.

This clonotype was counted only a few times. The chain joins TRBV5-1 to TRBJ2-7; D may correspond to TRBD1 or TRBD2 (5 bases each). Germline CDR1 and CDR2: SGHRS and YFSETQ. The ends were cut back, 3 bases at V and 3 bases at J, with 16 bases in the middle. CDR3 length equals 15 residues. DNA of the CDR3: TGCGCCAGCAGCTCCCGAGAGGGGTCCTACTACGAGCAGTACTTC. Translating it yields CASSSREGSYYEQYF.

This clonotype was counted at least ten times. CDR3: CASSLAYNRQSNSPLHF. CDR3 nucleotides: TGTGCCAGCAGCTTAGCGTACAACAGACAATCAAATTCACCCCTCCACTTT. V gene TRBV7-8 combines with J gene TRBJ1-6, with no clear D. Germline V lookup: CDR1 SGHVS, CDR2 FQNEAQ. Trimming left V 0 bases short and J 7 bases short, with 16 bases between. CDR3 length: 17 residues.

This clonotype was counted at least ten times. The chain joins TRBV28 to TRBJ2-7; tentatively, D is TRBD1 or TRBD2 (5 bases each). In germline, CDR1 is MDHEN, CDR2 SYDVKM. V was shortened by 7 bases and J by 2 bases, with 12 bases between the two germline ends. The CDR3 is 13 residues long. CDR3 DNA: TGTGCCAGCAAAGGGACCGGACCCTACGAGCAGTACTTC. Its translation: CASKGTGPYEQYF.

This clonotype was counted only a few times. The chain joins TRBV20-1 to TRBJ1-3; possibly TRBD1 for D (5 bases). The CDR3 covers 13 residues. V was shortened by 3 bases and J by 2 bases, with 8 bases between the two germline ends. Per the germline V gene, CDR1 is DFQATT and CDR2 is SNEGSKA (reference sequence). The CDR3: CSASWGAGNTIYF. The CDR3 coding sequence is TGCAGTGCTAGCTGGGGGGCTGGAAACACCATATATTTT.